These 28 T cell receptor beta chains originate from one sample sequenced in a study of cytomegalovirus exposure and HLA in healthy donors. The PCR employed 60 Vbeta primers together with 13 Jbeta primers. Profiled with immunoSEQ multiplex PCR; TCRdb holds only in-frame clones, not every one. The sample contains 90,000 to 120,000 clones, more than 75% of which appear only once. Source material: PBMCs. Receptor source: a woman between 50 and 59 years old in good health and CMV-seropositive.

V is TRBV6-1 and J is TRBJ1-2; D ambiguous. V dropped 6 bases and J dropped 7 bases, with 12 bases sitting between them. The CDR3 contains 12 residues. Germline CDR1 is MNHNS and CDR2 is SASEGT. CDR3 nucleotide sequence: TGTGCCAGCAGCCGGGAGTTGGGTGGCTACACCTTC. It specifies CASSRELGGYTF.

CDR3 loop: CASSQDQGGLSYNEQFF. The CDR3 DNA sequence: TGCGCCAGCAGCCAAGATCAGGGCGGCCTCTCCTACAATGAGCAGTTCTTC. J is TRBJ2-1 and V is TRBV4-1; a weak D match, TRBD1 (5 bases). V was cut by 0 bases and J by 0 bases, with 12 bases left in between. CDR1 is MGHRA, CDR2 YSYEKL, per germline. The CDR3 consists of 17 residues.

The J gene is TRBJ1-2, the V gene TRBV25-1; 12 nucleotides align to TRBD1. The CDR3 loop spans 13 amino acids. Losses at the gene ends were 6 bases for V and 6 bases for J; bases not matched to a gene: 2. Germline loops: CDR1 MGHDK, CDR2 SYGVNS. CDR3 nucleotide sequence: TGTGCCAGCAGCGGGACAGGGGGCAATGGCTACACCTTC. This sequence encodes CASSGTGGNGYTF.

The rearrangement links TRBV5-8 to TRBJ2-7; D unresolved. Trimming took off 2 bases at V and 3 bases at J, with 6 bases between the two ends. Germline V gene data show CDR1 as SGHTS and CDR2 as YDEGEE. The CDR3 has 12 amino acids. CDR3: CASSFKFYEQYF. CDR3 in DNA: TGTGCCAGCAGCTTTAAATTCTACGAGCAGTACTTC. The whole variable domain, filled in from reference TRBV5-8 and TRBJ2-7, reads EAGVTQSPTHLIKTRGQQATLRCSPISGHTSVYWYQQALGLGLQFLLWYDEGEERNRGNFPPRFSGRQFPNYSSELNVNALELEDSALYLCASSFKFYEQYFGPGTRLTVT.

V and J are TRBV19 and TRBJ1-3, with D possibly TRBD1 on 6 matching bases. The ends were cut back, 2 bases at V and 0 bases at J, with 14 bases in the middle. CDR1 is LNHDA, CDR2 SQIVND, per germline (reference sequence). The CDR3 has 17 amino acids. The CDR3 coding sequence is TGTGCCAGTAGTATACCCGAGACAGGACTCTCTGGAAACACCATATATTTT. It yields the protein CASSIPETGLSGNTIYF.

V is TRBV10-2 and J is TRBJ2-3; 10 nucleotides agree with TRBD2. This CDR3 contains 20 residues. V lost 4 bases and J lost 1; bases outside the gene matches: 17. The germline V gene encodes CDR1 WSHSY and CDR2 SAAADI. The CDR3 nucleotides read TGCGCCAGCAGTGGGGGACGCAGCGGGGGGGCCTTCGGTGGCACAGATACGCAGTATTTT. Encoded protein: CASSGGRSGGAFGGTDTQYF.

This clone is a singleton in its sample. At the DNA level, this CDR3 is encoded by other sequences in the same sample as well. This chain uses TRBV27 with TRBJ2-5, with 7 bases aligning to TRBD2. The CDR3 spans 14 residues. Unmatched junction bases numbered 4, after V lost 4 bases and J lost 2 bases. Germline lookup yields CDR1 MNHEY and CDR2 SMNVEV (reference sequence). CDR3 sequence: CASSSRTRQETQYF. For the CDR3, the DNA is TGTGCCAGCAGTTCCAGGACTAGGCAAGAGACCCAGTACTTC.

The CDR3 DNA sequence: TGTGCCAGCAGTGGCCAGAATTATCCCGGGGAGCTGTTTTTT. It translates to CASSGQNYPGELFF. The V call is TRBV2, the J call TRBJ2-2; D is ambiguous. In germline, CDR1 is SNHLY, CDR2 FYNNEI. The CDR3 runs to 14 residues. The ends were cut back, 4 bases at V and 6 bases at J, with 12 bases in the middle. Drawing the rest from reference TRBV2 and TRBJ2-2, the complete variable domain is EPEVTQTPSHQVTQMGQEVILRCVPISNHLYFYWYRQILGQKVEFLVSFYNNEISEKSEIFDDQFSVERPDGSNFTLKIRSTKLEDSAMYFCASSGQNYPGELFFGEGSRLTVL.

V gene TRBV6-1 combines with J gene TRBJ1-2; 7 positions match TRBD1. Germline loops: CDR1 MNHNS, CDR2 SASEGT. The CDR3 runs to 17 residues. V gave up 0 bases and J gave up 4 bases; unmatched junction bases: 11. The CDR3 protein is CASSEALEGGLSYGYTF. The CDR3 DNA follows: TGTGCCAGCAGTGAAGCGCTTGAAGGGGGCCTGAGCTATGGCTACACCTTC.

The chain recombines TRBV2 with TRBJ1-2, with D possibly TRBD1 on 6 matching bases. The CDR3 sequence is 15 residues long. Germline lookup yields CDR1 SNHLY and CDR2 FYNNEI. V lost 8 bases, J lost 5 bases, and 21 bases lay in between. CDR3: CASVRGGPGGYGYTF. In nucleotides, the CDR3 is TGTGCCAGCGTACGAGGGGGGCCGGGGGGTTATGGCTACACCTTC.

The V call is TRBV6-1, the J call TRBJ2-3; D gene uncertain. CDR1 is MNHNS, CDR2 SASEGT, per germline. V lost 4 bases to trimming and J lost 6 bases, with 11 bases between them. The length of the CDR3 is 13 residues. The CDR3 nucleotides are TGTGCCAGCAGTGCCCGGGTTGGCGATACGCAGTATTTT. Protein sequence: CASSARVGDTQYF.

The chain couples TRBV21-1 to TRBJ1-1; the table's D call TRBD1 went unverified against the DNA. TRBV21-1 is listed as a pseudogene. The CDR3 loop spans 17 amino acids. CDR3 in amino acids: CASSKAGQKGYGTEAFF. The DNA for the CDR3 is TGTGCCAGCAGCAAAGCGGGACAGAAAGGGTATGGGACTGAAGCTTTCTTT.

A few counts support this clone. This CDR3 is CASSYSLADSYEQYF. The CDR3 DNA follows: TGTGCCAGCAGTTACTCTCTAGCGGATTCCTACGAGCAGTACTTC. The V and J genes are TRBV6-5 and TRBJ2-7; 7 bases line up with TRBD2. CDR1 and CDR2 (germline): MNHEY, SVGAGI. CDR3 length: 15 residues. V dropped 0 bases and J dropped 1; count of bases not matched to a gene: 3.

On this clone: The junction does not match germline at one end; this may be a read error. Within the sample, other DNA sequences also encode this same CDR3. The gene calls are TRBV10-3 and TRBJ1-2, with no clear D. Germline V lookup: CDR1 ENHRY, CDR2 SYGVKD. The CDR3 has 16 amino acids. CDR3 loop: CAISESSRIANYGYTF. CDR3 coding DNA: TGCGCCATCAGTGAGTCAAGCAGGATAGCTAACTATGGCTACACCTTC.

CDR3 DNA sequence: TGTGCCTGCCCCCTCGGGTGGGACAGGGGGCCCACCGGGGAGCTGTTTTTT. Translation: CACPLGWDRGPTGELFF. The rearrangement joins TRBV30 to TRBJ2-2; 12 bases are shared with TRBD1. Germline assignment: CDR1 GTSNPN and CDR2 SVGIG (reference sequence). Germline trimming cut 6 bases from V and 4 bases from J; bases unmatched to any gene: 12. The length of the CDR3 is 17 residues.

This clone occurred a few times. V gene TRBV29-1 combines with J gene TRBJ2-7; 9 bases line up with TRBD1. This CDR3 is 12 amino acids long. Losses at the gene ends were 7 bases for V and 2 bases for J; bases not matched to a gene: 3. In germline, CDR1 is SQVTM, CDR2 ANQGSEA. The CDR3 loop is CSGGDRAYEQYF. As DNA, the CDR3 is TGCAGCGGGGGGGACAGGGCCTACGAGCAGTACTTC.

The V and J genes are TRBV7-8 and TRBJ1-4; TRBD1 is a possible D gene (5 bases). Germline CDR1 SGHVS, CDR2 FQNEAQ. V lost 5 bases and J 4 bases, leaving 11 bases between the germline ends. This CDR3 comprises 14 residues. The CDR3 loop is CASSVGHINEKLFF. CDR3 nucleotides: TGTGCCAGCAGCGTAGGACATATTAATGAAAAACTGTTTTTT.

The V and J genes are TRBV4-2 and TRBJ2-2, with D tentatively TRBD2 (6 bases). The CDR3 totals 17 residues. Trimming cost V 0 bases and J 6 bases, with 17 bases left between them. The germline V gene encodes CDR1 LGHNA and CDR2 YNFKEQ. CDR3 sequence: CASSQDLAGRGAGELFF. The CDR3 DNA reads TGTGCCAGCAGCCAAGATTTGGCGGGGCGAGGTGCCGGGGAGCTGTTTTTT.

The chain links TRBV6-5 to TRBJ1-5; 9 bases are a match to TRBD1. The V gene's germline CDR1 is MNHEY and CDR2 SVGAGI. This CDR3 region has 15 residues. V lost 5 bases and J lost 2; bases outside the gene matches: 4. The DNA of the CDR3 is TGTGCCAGCAGTGGGGGACAGGGAGGCAATCAGCCCCAGCATTTT. Its translation is CASSGGQGGNQPQHF.

The chain combines TRBV6-1 with TRBJ2-5; D may be TRBD1 (6 bases). The germline V and J ends were trimmed by 2 bases and 1 base, with 8 bases remaining between them. Looked up from germline, CDR1 is MNHNS and CDR2 is SASEGT. CDR3 size: 14 residues. CDR3 nucleotides: TGTGCCAGCAGTGAATTGACAGGCCAAGAGACCCAGTACTTC. Amino acids: CASSELTGQETQYF.

A remark on this clone: One end of the junction varies from germline; a read error may be responsible. This sample also contains other DNA sequences that code for the same CDR3. The chain recombines TRBV23-1 with TRBJ2-7, with 7 bases matching TRBD1. TRBV23-1 counts as an open reading frame of uncertain function. This CDR3 is 18 amino acids long. The CDR3 loop reads CASSQPATGNGLHYEQYF. The CDR3 bases are TGCGCCAGCAGTCAACCCGCGACAGGGAATGGGCTCCACTACGAACAGTACTTC.

The chain employs TRBV5-4 and TRBJ1-1, with D possibly matching TRBD1 (5 bases). The CDR3 runs 15 residues. The germline V gene encodes CDR1 SGHNT and CDR2 YYREEE (reference sequence). The V gene lost 0 bases and the J gene lost 1 base, with 10 bases spanning the gap. The CDR3 sequence: CASSLGGRENTEAFF. The CDR3 nucleotides read TGTGCCAGCAGCTTGGGGGGCAGGGAGAACACTGAAGCTTTCTTT.

This clone was seen only a few times. The V and J genes are TRBV2 and TRBJ2-7; no firm D call. The germline V gene encodes CDR1 SNHLY and CDR2 FYNNEI. The V end lost 4 bases, the J end lost 4 bases, and 11 bases lay between the germline ends. The CDR3 extends over 13 amino acids. In DNA form, the CDR3 reads TGTGCCAGCAGTGTATCGGGTTCGTACGAGCAGTACTTC. Translating it yields CASSVSGSYEQYF.

The chain recombines TRBV29-1 with TRBJ1-5, with D possibly being TRBD1 (5 bases). Germline CDR1 SQVTM, CDR2 ANQGSEA. V was pared by 4 bases and J by 8 bases, with 12 bases between. CDR3 length: 12 residues. CDR3 loop: CSVGQGSEPQHF. CDR3 nucleotide sequence: TGCAGCGTTGGGCAGGGTAGTGAGCCCCAGCATTTT.

V usage is TRBV2 and J usage is TRBJ1-2; D ambiguous. Germline V gene lookup returns CDR1 SNHLY and CDR2 FYNNEI. This CDR3 contains 13 residues. Trimming cost V 6 bases and J 8 bases, with 16 bases left between them. This CDR3 is CASSPREVWGYTF. The CDR3, as DNA: TGTGCCAGCAGCCCCCGGGAGGTCTGGGGCTACACCTTC. Full variable domain (rest looked up from reference TRBV2 and TRBJ1-2): EPEVTQTPSHQVTQMGQEVILRCVPISNHLYFYWYRQILGQKVEFLVSFYNNEISEKSEIFDDQFSVERPDGSNFTLKIRSTKLEDSAMYFCASSPREVWGYTFGSGTRLTVV.

V usage is TRBV4-2 and J usage is TRBJ2-3; 8 positions match TRBD2. CDR1 is LGHNA, CDR2 YNFKEQ, per germline. Trimming at V came to 0 bases and at J to 0 bases, leaving 11 bases not matched to a gene. This CDR3 has 19 residues. In nucleotides, the CDR3 is TGTGCCAGCAGCCAAGAGGGGTTTGGTAGCGGGGCTAGCACAGATACGCAGTATTTT. Protein: CASSQEGFGSGASTDTQYF.

This clone was detected once. J is TRBJ2-1 and V is TRBV2, with 7 bases matching TRBD2. Unmatched junction bases numbered 9, after V lost 7 bases and J lost 9 bases. The CDR3 totals 13 residues. Per the germline V gene, CDR1 is SNHLY and CDR2 is FYNNEI. The CDR3 DNA reads as TGTGCCAGCACCGTGCGGGAGTACGTTGAGCAGTTCTTC. It is translated as CASTVREYVEQFF.

In this sample, this clone turned up a few times. The genes are TRBV25-1 and TRBJ2-7; 8 nucleotides line up with TRBD2. Germline CDR1 reads MGHDK; CDR2 reads SYGVNS. This CDR3 is built from 14 residues. The J segment lost 3 bases and the V segment lost 6 bases, leaving 7 bases of the junction unmatched. CDR3 sequence (DNA): TGTGCCAGCAGAGGGACTAGTAAAAACTACGAGCAGTACTTC. Amino acid sequence: CASRGTSKNYEQYF.